These 26 T cell receptor beta chains were all obtained from the same sample, sequenced in a study of T cell changes during pregnancy in multiple sclerosis. Sequencing was performed with immunoSEQ multiplex PCR; in TCRdb, only in-frame clones are kept and a portion is missing. The sample has under 110,000 clones, more than 80% seen once. The input for sequencing was peripheral blood, taken before pregnancy. These receptors were taken from a female donor with multiple sclerosis, enrolled in a pregnancy study.

V usage is TRBV25-1 and J usage is TRBJ2-1; 7 nucleotides line up with TRBD2. CDR1 is MGHDK, CDR2 SYGVNS, per germline. V was pared by 4 bases and J by 2 bases, with 5 bases of the junction left unmatched. The CDR3 has 15 residues. This chain's CDR3 is CASSAAGNPYNEQFF. The DNA for the CDR3 is TGTGCCAGCAGTGCAGCGGGGAATCCCTACAATGAGCAGTTCTTC.

The chain recombines TRBV6-4 with TRBJ2-2; 7 bases are shared with TRBD1. Unmatched junction bases numbered 2, after V lost 3 bases and J lost 4 bases. The CDR3 contains 14 residues. The germline V gene has CDR1 MRHNA and CDR2 SNTAGT. The CDR3 protein is CASSESGGTGELFF. The CDR3 nucleotides read TGTGCCAGCAGTGAATCAGGGGGCACCGGGGAGCTGTTTTTT.

The chain recombines TRBV5-5 with TRBJ1-5; D remains unclear. This CDR3 contains 13 residues. CDR1 and CDR2 (germline): SGHKS, YYEKEE (reference sequence). V was clipped by 4 bases and J by 6 bases, with 11 bases between them. CDR3 in DNA: TGTGCCAGCAGCCCGTCTCCCTCTCAGCCCCAGCATTTT. Translating gives CASSPSPSQPQHF.

This clone was counted a single time. This chain links TRBV11-2 with TRBJ1-4; TRBD1 is a possible D gene (5 bases). Deletions cut 3 bases from V and 0 bases from J, with 8 bases between. Germline V gene data show CDR1 as SGHAT and CDR2 as FQNNGV. This CDR3 comprises 15 residues. The CDR3: CASSFGGATNEKLFF. The CDR3 region has the DNA TGTGCCAGCAGCTTTGGAGGGGCAACTAATGAAAAACTGTTTTTT.

The rearrangement uses TRBV18 and TRBJ1-3; D is possibly TRBD1 (5 bases). The germline V gene encodes CDR1 KGHSH and CDR2 LQKENI. Trimming removed 1 base at V and 7 bases at J, with 11 bases between. This CDR3 comprises 14 residues. Here the CDR3 reads CASSPQGSRNTIYF. The CDR3 DNA is TGTGCCAGCTCACCACAGGGGTCTCGGAACACCATATATTTT.

This chain joins TRBV4-1 and TRBJ2-7; a possible D gene is TRBD1 (6 bases). This CDR3 has 15 residues. Trimming removed 3 bases at V and 1 base at J, with 13 bases between. CDR1 and CDR2 from the germline V gene are MGHRA and YSYEKL. CDR3 residues: CASSQQPTGSYEQYF. The CDR3 coding sequence is TGCGCCAGCAGCCAGCAACCGACAGGATCCTACGAGCAGTACTTC.

V usage is TRBV9 and J usage is TRBJ2-1; the match to TRBD2 covers 14 bases. The J segment lost 9 bases and the V segment lost 3 bases, leaving 8 bases of the junction unmatched. This CDR3 contains 16 residues. The germline gives CDR1 SGDLS, CDR2 YYNGEE. CDR3 region: CASSAPGTSGSSEQFF. CDR3 DNA sequence: TGTGCCAGCAGCGCCCCCGGGACTAGCGGGAGTAGTGAGCAGTTCTTC.

The rearrangement links TRBV28 to TRBJ1-5; D is uncertain. Trimming removed 3 bases from V and 5 bases from J, with 11 bases in between. CDR1 is MDHEN, CDR2 SYDVKM, per germline. The CDR3 length is 14 residues. The CDR3 nucleotides are TGTGCCAGCAGTTTCGGTCTGGGCCATCAGCCCCAGCATTTT. This translates into CASSFGLGHQPQHF.

The chain is built from TRBV6-1 and TRBJ1-1; the D is unclear. Trimming pared 2 bases from V and 4 bases from J, leaving 11 bases between. This CDR3 is 14 amino acids long. Germline V CDR1 and CDR2: MNHNS, SASEGT. The CDR3 coding sequence is TGTGCCAGCAGTGAACGGAGTTTGGGCACTGAAGCTTTCTTT. Its protein product is CASSERSLGTEAFF.

Only one count was recorded for this clone. V is TRBV15 and J is TRBJ2-1, with D possibly matching TRBD2 (5 bases). The germline gives CDR1 LNHNV, CDR2 YYDKDF (reference sequence). Trimming shortened V by 0 bases and J by 3 bases, and 15 bases separated the two germline ends. The CDR3 covers 17 residues. This CDR3 is CATSRDRAGSRYNEQFF. In nucleotides, the CDR3 is TGTGCCACCAGCAGAGATCGGGCGGGCAGCCGCTACAATGAGCAGTTCTTC.

This chain uses TRBV6-1 with TRBJ2-3; a weak D match, TRBD2 (7 bases). V was trimmed by 6 bases and J by 3 bases, leaving 16 bases between them. CDR3 length: 15 amino acids. Germline V gene sequence: CDR1 MNHNS, CDR2 SASEGT. For the CDR3, the DNA is TGTGCCAGCAGCCCTAGGGGGGGCCTTACAGATACGCAGTATTTT. Its protein product is CASSPRGGLTDTQYF.

The chain has TRBV5-1 and TRBJ1-2, with 7 bases matching TRBD1. CDR1 and CDR2 (germline): SGHRS, YFSETQ. The CDR3 is made up of 14 amino acids. V shed 3 bases, J shed 2 bases, and the junction held 4 bases outside the gene matches. The CDR3: CASSSGTANYGYTF. Here the CDR3 DNA reads TGCGCCAGCAGCTCTGGGACAGCAAACTATGGCTACACCTTC.

This clone was seen just once. The gene calls are TRBV7-3 and TRBJ2-5; D possibly corresponds to TRBD2 (6 bases). V lost 0 bases and J 1 base, leaving 6 bases between the germline ends. The CDR3 consists of 14 residues. CDR1 SGHTA and CDR2 FQGTGA come from the germline V gene. The DNA for the CDR3 is TGTGCCAGCAGCTTAACCGGGAGCCAAGAGACCCAGTACTTC. This gives the protein CASSLTGSQETQYF. Looking up the rest from reference TRBV7-3 and TRBJ2-5 gives the full variable domain: GAGVSQTPSNKVTEKGKYVELRCDPISGHTALYWYRQSLGQGPEFLIYFQGTGAADDSGLPNDRFFAVRPEGSVSTLKIQRTERGDSAVYLCASSLTGSQETQYFGPGTRLLVL.

J is TRBJ2-2 and V is TRBV7-7; D assignment may be TRBD1 or TRBD2 (8 bases each). The CDR3 has 13 amino acids. Germline-derived CDR1 and CDR2 are SSHAT and FNYEAQ (reference sequence). Written as DNA, the CDR3 is TGTGCTAGCGGGACAGGGAACACCGGGGAGCTGTTTTTT. This translates into CASGTGNTGELFF.

The chain combines TRBV5-4 with TRBJ1-2; 7 nucleotides line up with TRBD1. Germline CDR1 SGHNT, CDR2 YYREEE (reference sequence). V shed 4 bases and J 2 bases; nucleotides not matched to a gene: 8. The CDR3 sequence is 15 residues long. The CDR3 DNA reads TGTGCCAGCAGCCTCGACAGGGTTGTAAACTATGGCTACACCTTC. Translation: CASSLDRVVNYGYTF.

The V call is TRBV7-2, the J call TRBJ2-2, with a possible D match to TRBD1 (5 bases). CDR1 and CDR2 from the germline V gene are SGHTA and FQGNSA. The CDR3 runs to 13 residues. The ends were cut back, 4 bases at V and 5 bases at J, with 8 bases in the middle. The DNA for the CDR3 is TGTGCCAGCAGCTATCAGGGAACCGGGGAGCTGTTTTTT. Encoded protein: CASSYQGTGELFF. The variable domain in full, completed from reference TRBV7-2 and TRBJ2-2, reads GAGVSQSPSNKVTEKGKDVELRCDPISGHTALYWYRQSLGQGLEFLIYFQGNSAPDKSGLPSDRFSAERTGGSVSTLTIQRTQQEDSAVYLCASSYQGTGELFFGEGSRLTVL.

The chain carries TRBV11-2 and TRBJ2-5; D is undetermined. The CDR3 is 13 amino acids. V was clipped by 5 bases and J by 5 bases, with 12 bases between them. CDR1 SGHAT and CDR2 FQNNGV come from the germline V gene. CDR3 in amino acids: CASSIGVIETQYF. In DNA, the CDR3 is TGTGCCAGCAGCATCGGAGTAATCGAGACCCAGTACTTC.

The genes are TRBV6-5 and TRBJ2-3; 8 positions match TRBD2. Germline values: CDR1 MNHEY, CDR2 SVGAGI. Germline trimming cut 6 bases from V and 0 bases from J; bases unmatched to any gene: 5. This CDR3 has 15 amino acids. This chain's CDR3 is CASRNSGASTDTQYF. The CDR3 coding sequence is TGTGCCAGCAGAAATAGCGGGGCTAGCACAGATACGCAGTATTTT.

The V gene is TRBV15, the J gene TRBJ1-2; weak D call: TRBD1 (5 bases). CDR3 length equals 14 residues. Germline V gene sequence: CDR1 LNHNV, CDR2 YYDKDF (reference sequence). V lost 5 bases and J 3 bases, leaving 13 bases between the germline ends. CDR3 DNA sequence: TGTGCCACCAGCCGCTTGACAGAGGACTATGGCTACACCTTC. Translating it yields CATSRLTEDYGYTF.

This rearrangement joins TRBV19 to TRBJ2-3; 9 positions agree with TRBD2. This CDR3 region has 16 residues. Trimming removed 1 base from V and 1 base from J; junction bases left unmatched: 3. Germline assignment: CDR1 LNHDA and CDR2 SQIVND (reference sequence). CDR3 region: CASSIGASGGTDTQYF. In DNA form, the CDR3 reads TGTGCCAGTAGTATAGGAGCTAGCGGGGGCACAGATACGCAGTATTTT.

The V gene is TRBV7-9, the J gene TRBJ1-2, with 8 bases that match TRBD1. Germline V gene lookup returns CDR1 SEHNR and CDR2 FQNEAQ (reference sequence). V trimming: 5 bases; J trimming: 8 bases; junction bases outside the gene matches: 10. CDR3 size: 14 residues. This CDR3 is CASSPGQGAFGYTF. Here the CDR3 DNA reads TGTGCCAGCAGCCCCGGGCAGGGGGCGTTCGGCTACACCTTC.

A remark on this clone: The same CDR3 can be traced to other DNA sequences in this sample. The rearrangement links TRBV5-1 to TRBJ2-1; 8 positions agree with TRBD2. V shed 0 bases and J 4 bases; nucleotides not matched to a gene: 3. Germline CDR1 reads SGHRS; CDR2 reads YFSETQ. The CDR3 contains 15 residues. The CDR3 sequence: CASSLGTSGYNEQFF. The CDR3 bases are TGCGCCAGCAGCTTGGGTACTAGCGGTTACAATGAGCAGTTCTTC.

This clone has just one count. The rearrangement uses TRBV7-7 and TRBJ2-2; 13 nucleotides line up with TRBD2. V gave up 5 bases and J gave up 6 bases; unmatched junction bases: 6. CDR3 length: 16 amino acids. The germline gives CDR1 SSHAT, CDR2 FNYEAQ (reference sequence). CDR3 amino acids: CASSQGLAGRAGELFF. In nucleotides, the CDR3 is TGTGCCAGCAGCCAGGGACTAGCGGGGCGCGCCGGGGAGCTGTTTTTT.

This chain uses TRBV18 with TRBJ2-5; 10 bases fit TRBD2. With 2 bases clipped from V and 1 base from J, the junction kept 4 bases outside the gene matches. Germline V gives CDR1 KGHSH, CDR2 LQKENI. The length of the CDR3 is 16 residues. In DNA, the CDR3 is TGTGCCAGCTCACCAGGGCTAGCGGGGGCCCAAGAGACCCAGTACTTC. Amino acid sequence: CASSPGLAGAQETQYF.

The chain has TRBV7-9 and TRBJ2-5; 9 bases are shared with TRBD1. Per the germline V gene, CDR1 is SEHNR and CDR2 is FQNEAQ (reference sequence). The CDR3 is 16 amino acids. J lost 6 bases, V lost 6 bases, and 14 bases had no gene match. The CDR3 DNA sequence: TGTGCCAGCAGACGGACCGGGACAGGGAACGTCAAGACCCAGTACTTC. It specifies CASRRTGTGNVKTQYF. The whole variable domain, filled in from reference TRBV7-9 and TRBJ2-5, reads DTGVSQNPRHKITKRGQNVTFRCDPISEHNRLYWYRQTLGQGPEFLTYFQNEAQLEKSRLLSDRFSAERPKGSFSTLEIQRTEQGDSAMYLCASRRTGTGNVKTQYFGPGTRLLVL.

This chain uses TRBV7-8 with TRBJ2-1; 10 bases are a match to TRBD2. This CDR3 contains 17 residues. Trimming cost V 3 bases and J 8 bases; bases outside gene matches: 13. Per the germline V gene, CDR1 is SGHVS and CDR2 is FQNEAQ. CDR3 in amino acids: CASSLGKTSGFRYEQFF. CDR3 coding DNA: TGTGCCAGCAGCTTGGGGAAGACTAGCGGGTTTCGATATGAGCAGTTCTTC.